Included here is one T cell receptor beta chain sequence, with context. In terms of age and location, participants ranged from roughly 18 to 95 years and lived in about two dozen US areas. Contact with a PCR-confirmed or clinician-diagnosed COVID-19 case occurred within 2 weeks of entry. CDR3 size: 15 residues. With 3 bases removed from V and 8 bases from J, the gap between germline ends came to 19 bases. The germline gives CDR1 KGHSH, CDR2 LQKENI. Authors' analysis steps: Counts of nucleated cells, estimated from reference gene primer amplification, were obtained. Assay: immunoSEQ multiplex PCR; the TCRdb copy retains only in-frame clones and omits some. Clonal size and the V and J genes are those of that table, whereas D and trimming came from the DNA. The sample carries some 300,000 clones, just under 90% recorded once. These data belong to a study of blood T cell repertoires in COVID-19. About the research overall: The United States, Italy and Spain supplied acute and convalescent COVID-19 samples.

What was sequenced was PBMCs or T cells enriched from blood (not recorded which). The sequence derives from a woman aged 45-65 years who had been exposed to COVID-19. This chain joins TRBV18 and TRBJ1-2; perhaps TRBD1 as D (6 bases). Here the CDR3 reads CASSPAQGKAPGYTF. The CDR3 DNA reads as TGTGCCAGCTCACCGGCGCAGGGGAAGGCCCCGGGCTACACCTTC.